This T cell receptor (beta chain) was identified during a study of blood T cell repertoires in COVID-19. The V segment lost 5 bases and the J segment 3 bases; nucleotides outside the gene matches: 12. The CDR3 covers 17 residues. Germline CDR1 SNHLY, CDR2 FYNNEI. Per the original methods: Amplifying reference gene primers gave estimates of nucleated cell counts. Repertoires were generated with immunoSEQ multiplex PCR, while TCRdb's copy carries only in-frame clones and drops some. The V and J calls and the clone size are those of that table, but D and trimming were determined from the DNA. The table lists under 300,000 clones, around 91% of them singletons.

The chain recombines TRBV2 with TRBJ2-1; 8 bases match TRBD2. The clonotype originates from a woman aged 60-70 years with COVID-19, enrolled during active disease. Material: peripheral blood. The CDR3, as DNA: TGTGCCAGCAGTTCTGCGAGTAGCGGGGTCTACTACAATGAGCAGTTCTTC. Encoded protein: CASSSASSGVYYNEQFF. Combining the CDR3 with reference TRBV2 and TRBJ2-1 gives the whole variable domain EPEVTQTPSHQVTQMGQEVILRCVPISNHLYFYWYRQILGQKVEFLVSFYNNEISEKSEIFDDQFSVERPDGSNFTLKIRSTKLEDSAMYFCASSSASSGVYYNEQFFGPGTRLTVL.